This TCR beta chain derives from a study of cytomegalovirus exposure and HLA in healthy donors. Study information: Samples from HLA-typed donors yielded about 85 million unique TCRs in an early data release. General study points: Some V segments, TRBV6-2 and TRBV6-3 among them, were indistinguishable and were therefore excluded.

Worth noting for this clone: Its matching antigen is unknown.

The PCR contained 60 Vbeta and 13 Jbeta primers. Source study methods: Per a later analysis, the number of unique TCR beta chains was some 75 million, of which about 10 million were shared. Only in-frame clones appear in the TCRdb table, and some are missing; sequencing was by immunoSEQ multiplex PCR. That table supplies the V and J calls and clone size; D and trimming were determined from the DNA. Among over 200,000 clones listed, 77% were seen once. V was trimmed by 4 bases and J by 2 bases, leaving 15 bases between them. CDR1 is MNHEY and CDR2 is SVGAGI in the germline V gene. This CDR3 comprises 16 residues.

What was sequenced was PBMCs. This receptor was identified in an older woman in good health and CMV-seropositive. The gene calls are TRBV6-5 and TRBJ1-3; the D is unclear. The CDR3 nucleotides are TGTGCCAGCAGTTCCTCCTACCAGCGAACTGGAAACACCATATATTTT. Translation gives CASSSSYQRTGNTIYF.